This is a list of T cell receptor beta chains from one sample in a study of OX40 agonist ivuxolimab in advanced cancers. TCRdb's copy holds only in-frame clones and misses some; the assay was immunoSEQ multiplex PCR. The table includes roughly 75,000 clones, less than 90% detected once. Sequences were derived from CD4+ or CD8+ T cells sorted from blood, sampled in a trial of the OX40 agonist ivuxolimab. These receptors came from an adult with an advanced solid tumor such as melanoma, head and neck, liver or kidney cancer. Each CDR3 is given without its conserved first and last residue. The size of a clone is reported for some rows only, either as once, few or many, or as a class for expanded clones.

TRBJ1-5,TRBV27,-,ASSLSGSNQPQH
TRBJ1-1,TRBV28,-,ASSSDWRGDTEAF
TRBJ2-3,TRBV5-1,-,ASSLGQGADTQY
TRBJ2-1,TRBV6-1,-,ASSEVIGGGTSGAFSYNEQF
TRBJ1-6,TRBV6-5,-,ASSYSGRVDSPLH
TRBJ2-1,TRBV7-2,-,ASSLPGLIYNEQF
TRBJ2-3,TRBV6-1,-,ASSAGQFGTDTQY
TRBJ1-2,TRBV10-3,few,AISGTGPADT
TRBJ2-7,TRBV29-1,-,SVELKPYEQY
TRBJ2-3,TRBV14,-,ASSSTASTDTQY
TRBJ2-3,TRBV4-2,-,ASSPNLLASGRAATDTQY